This T cell receptor (beta chain) derives from a study of shared clonotypes between healthy human individuals. Using immunoSEQ multiplex PCR, the repertoire was profiled, and TCRdb retains in-frame clones only, with some absent. The sample shows under 1 million clones, 85% to 95% of them seen only once. The CDR3 contains 17 residues. Germline V gene lookup returns CDR1 KGHSY and CDR2 FQNENV. V lost 5 bases to trimming and J lost 0 bases; unmatched junction nucleotides: 8. As defined, naive CD8 cells were CD45RO-negative and positively selected for CCR7, with terminally differentiated effector memory CD45RA+ cells excluded.

The J gene is TRBJ2-7, the V gene TRBV16; 12 nucleotides align to TRBD2. Sequencing used naive CD8+ T cells sorted from blood. The TCR sequence derives from a man under 40 in good health. The DNA of the CDR3 is TGTGCCAGCAGCAATTTGGGGACTAGCGGGCGCTCCTACGAGCAGTACTTC. It is translated as CASSNLGTSGRSYEQYF. The full variable domain, rest sourced from reference TRBV16 and TRBJ2-7, is GEEVAQTPKHLVRGEGQKAKLYCAPIKGHSYVFWYQQVLKNEFKFLISFQNENVFDETGMPKERFSAKCLPNSPCSLEIQATKLEDSAVYFCASSNLGTSGRSYEQYFGPGTRLTVT.